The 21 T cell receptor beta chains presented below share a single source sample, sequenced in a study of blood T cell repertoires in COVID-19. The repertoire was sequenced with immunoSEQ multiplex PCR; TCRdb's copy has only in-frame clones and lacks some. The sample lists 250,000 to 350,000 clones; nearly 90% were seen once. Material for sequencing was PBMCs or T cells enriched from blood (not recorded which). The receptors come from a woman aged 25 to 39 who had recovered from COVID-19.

The DNA of the CDR3 is TGTGCCAGCAGTAATATACAGGGGGCGGATGGCTACACCTTC. It encodes CASSNIQGADGYTF. The J gene is TRBJ1-2, the V gene TRBV9, with 9 bases identical to TRBD1. Germline V CDR1 and CDR2: SGDLS, YYNGEE. The CDR3 runs to 14 residues. The trim removed 5 bases at V and 6 bases at J, leaving 8 bases unmatched.

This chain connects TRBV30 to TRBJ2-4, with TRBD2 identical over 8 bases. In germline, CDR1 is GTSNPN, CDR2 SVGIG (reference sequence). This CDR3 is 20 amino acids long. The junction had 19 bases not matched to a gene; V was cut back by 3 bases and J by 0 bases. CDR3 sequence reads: CAWSHPPISGRFSAKNIQYF. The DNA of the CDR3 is TGTGCCTGGAGCCACCCTCCCATCAGCGGGAGATTCTCAGCCAAAAACATTCAGTACTTC.

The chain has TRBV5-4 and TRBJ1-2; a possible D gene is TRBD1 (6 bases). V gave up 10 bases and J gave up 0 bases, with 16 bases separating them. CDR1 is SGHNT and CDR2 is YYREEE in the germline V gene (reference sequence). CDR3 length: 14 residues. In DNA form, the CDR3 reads TGTGCCGAGGGGGGGCAAAGGACTAACTATGGCTACACCTTC. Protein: CAEGGQRTNYGYTF.

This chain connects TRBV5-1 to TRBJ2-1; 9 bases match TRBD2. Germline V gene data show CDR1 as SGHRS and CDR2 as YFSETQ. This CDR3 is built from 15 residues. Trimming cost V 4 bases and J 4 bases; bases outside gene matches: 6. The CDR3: CASSNSGGPYNEQFF. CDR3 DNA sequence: TGCGCCAGCAGCAATAGCGGGGGACCTTACAATGAGCAGTTCTTC. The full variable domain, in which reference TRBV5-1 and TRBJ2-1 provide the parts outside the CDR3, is KAGVTQTPRYLIKTRGQQVTLSCSPISGHRSVSWYQQTPGQGLQFLFEYFSETQRNKGNFPGRFSGRQFSNSRSEMNVSTLELGDSALYLCASSNSGGPYNEQFFGPGTRLTVL.

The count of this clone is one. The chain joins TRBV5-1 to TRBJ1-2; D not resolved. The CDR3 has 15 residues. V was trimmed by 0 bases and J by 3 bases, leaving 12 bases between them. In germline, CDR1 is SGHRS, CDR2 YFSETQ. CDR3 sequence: CASSLAAGPDYGYTF. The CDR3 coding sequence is TGCGCCAGCAGCTTGGCGGCAGGCCCGGACTATGGCTACACCTTC.

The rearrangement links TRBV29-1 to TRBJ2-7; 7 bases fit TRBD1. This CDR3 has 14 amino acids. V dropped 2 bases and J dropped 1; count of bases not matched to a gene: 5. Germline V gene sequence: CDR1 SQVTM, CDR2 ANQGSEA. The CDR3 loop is CSVEWGRGSYEQYF. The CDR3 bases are TGCAGCGTTGAATGGGGCAGGGGGTCCTACGAGCAGTACTTC.

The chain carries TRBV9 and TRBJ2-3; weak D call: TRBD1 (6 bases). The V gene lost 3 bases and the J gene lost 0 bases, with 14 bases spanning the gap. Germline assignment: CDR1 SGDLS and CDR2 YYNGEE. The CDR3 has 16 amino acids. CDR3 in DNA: TGTGCCAGCAGCGCGACCGGGACACCTAGCACAGATACGCAGTATTTT. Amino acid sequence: CASSATGTPSTDTQYF.

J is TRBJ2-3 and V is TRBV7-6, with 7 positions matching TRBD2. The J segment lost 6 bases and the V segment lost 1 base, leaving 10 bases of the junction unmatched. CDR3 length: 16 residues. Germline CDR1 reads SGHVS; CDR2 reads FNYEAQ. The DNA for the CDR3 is TGTGCCAGCAGCTTAGGAGCTAGCGGCGGGGCGGATACGCAGTATTTT. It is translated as CASSLGASGGADTQYF.

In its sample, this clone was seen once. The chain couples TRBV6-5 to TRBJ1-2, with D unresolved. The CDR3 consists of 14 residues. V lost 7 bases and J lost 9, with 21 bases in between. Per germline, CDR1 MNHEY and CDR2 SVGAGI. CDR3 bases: TGTGCCAGCAAAATAGGTGGCGGTTCTTCGCGCTACACCTTC. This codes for CASKIGGGSSRYTF.

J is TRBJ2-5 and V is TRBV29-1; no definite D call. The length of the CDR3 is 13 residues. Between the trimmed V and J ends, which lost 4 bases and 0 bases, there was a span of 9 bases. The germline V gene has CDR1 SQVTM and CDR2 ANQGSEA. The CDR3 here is CSVAVSYQETQYF. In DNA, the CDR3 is TGCAGCGTTGCCGTCTCGTACCAAGAGACCCAGTACTTC.

For the CDR3, the DNA is TGTGCCAGCAGCACCAGGACAGGGTCCACTGAAGCTTTCTTT. Translated, it gives CASSTRTGSTEAFF. This sequence joins TRBV11-2 and TRBJ1-1; TRBD1 agrees at 8 bases. The ends lost 5 bases at V and 4 bases at J; junction bases unmatched: 6. This CDR3 comprises 14 residues. Germline assignment: CDR1 SGHAT and CDR2 FQNNGV.

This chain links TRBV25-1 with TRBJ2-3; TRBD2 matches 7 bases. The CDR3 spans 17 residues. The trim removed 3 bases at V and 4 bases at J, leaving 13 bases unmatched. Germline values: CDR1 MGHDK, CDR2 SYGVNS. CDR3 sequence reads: CASSDGGGRPGSDTQYF. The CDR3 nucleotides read TGTGCCAGCAGTGATGGGGGAGGGAGACCGGGATCAGATACGCAGTATTTT.

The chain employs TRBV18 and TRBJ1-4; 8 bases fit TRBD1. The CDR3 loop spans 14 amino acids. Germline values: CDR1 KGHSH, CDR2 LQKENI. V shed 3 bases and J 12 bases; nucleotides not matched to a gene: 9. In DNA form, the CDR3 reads TGTGCCAGCTCACCCTCAGGGGGCTCGTTGGAACTGTTTTTT. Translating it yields CASSPSGGSLELFF.

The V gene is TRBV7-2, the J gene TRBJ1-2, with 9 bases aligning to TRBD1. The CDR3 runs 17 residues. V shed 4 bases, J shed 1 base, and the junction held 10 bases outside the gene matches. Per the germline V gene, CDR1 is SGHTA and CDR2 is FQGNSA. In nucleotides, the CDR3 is TGTGCCAGCAGCTCCCCGGACAGGGGCTCATATAACTATGGCTACACCTTC. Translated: CASSSPDRGSYNYGYTF.

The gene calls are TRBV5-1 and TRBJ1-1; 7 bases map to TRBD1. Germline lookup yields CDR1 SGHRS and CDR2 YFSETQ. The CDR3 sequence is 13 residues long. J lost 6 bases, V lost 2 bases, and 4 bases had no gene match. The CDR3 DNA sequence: TGCGCCAGCAGCTTAGACAGGGTCTCTGAAGCTTTCTTT. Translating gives CASSLDRVSEAFF.

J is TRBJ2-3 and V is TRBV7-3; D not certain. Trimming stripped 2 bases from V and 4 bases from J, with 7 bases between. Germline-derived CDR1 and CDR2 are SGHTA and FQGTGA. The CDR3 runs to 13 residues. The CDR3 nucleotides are TGTGCCAGCAGCTTAGTCGGGTCAGATACGCAGTATTTT. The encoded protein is CASSLVGSDTQYF.

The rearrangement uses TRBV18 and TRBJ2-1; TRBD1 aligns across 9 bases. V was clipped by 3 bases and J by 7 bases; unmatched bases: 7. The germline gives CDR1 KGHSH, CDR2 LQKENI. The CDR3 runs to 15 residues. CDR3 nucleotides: TGTGCCAGCTCACCTGGGACAGGGTCTGTGAATGAGCAGTTCTTC. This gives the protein CASSPGTGSVNEQFF.

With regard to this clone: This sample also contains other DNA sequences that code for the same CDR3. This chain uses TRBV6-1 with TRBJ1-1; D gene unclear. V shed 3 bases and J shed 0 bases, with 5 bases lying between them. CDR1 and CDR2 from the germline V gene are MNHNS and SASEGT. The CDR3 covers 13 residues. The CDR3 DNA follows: TGTGCCAGCAGTGAGAGGGTGAACACTGAAGCTTTCTTT. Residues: CASSERVNTEAFF.

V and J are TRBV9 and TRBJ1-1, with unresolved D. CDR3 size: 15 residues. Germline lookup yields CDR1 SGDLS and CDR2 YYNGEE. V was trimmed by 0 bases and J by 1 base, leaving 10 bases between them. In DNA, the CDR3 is TGTGCCAGCAGCGTAGAGGCGGGCGCGAACACTGAAGCTTTCTTT. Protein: CASSVEAGANTEAFF.

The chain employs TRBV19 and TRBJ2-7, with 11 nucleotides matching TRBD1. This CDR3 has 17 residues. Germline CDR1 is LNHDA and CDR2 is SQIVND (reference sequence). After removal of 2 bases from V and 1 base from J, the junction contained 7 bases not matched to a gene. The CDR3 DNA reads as TGTGCCAGTAGTATAAGAACCGGGACAGGGGGTTCCTACGAGCAGTACTTC. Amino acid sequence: CASSIRTGTGGSYEQYF. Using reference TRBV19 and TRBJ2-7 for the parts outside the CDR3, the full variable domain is DGGITQSPKYLFRKEGQNVTLSCEQNLNHDAMYWYRQDPGQGLRLIYYSQIVNDFQKGDIAEGYSVSREKKESFPLTVTSAQKNPTAFYLCASSIRTGTGGSYEQYFGPGTRLTVT.

CDR3 sequence: CASSISPGTTEAFF. Here the CDR3 DNA reads TGTGCCAGTAGTATATCCCCGGGAACCACTGAAGCTTTCTTT. The chain has TRBV19 and TRBJ1-1; the D is unclear. V dropped 2 bases and J dropped 4 bases, with 11 bases sitting between them. Germline CDR1 and CDR2: LNHDA and SQIVND (reference sequence). The CDR3 runs 14 residues.